This T cell receptor (beta chain) was documented in a study of shared clonotypes between healthy human individuals. Germline V gene sequence: CDR1 MGHRA, CDR2 YSYEKL. The germline V and J ends were trimmed by 2 bases and 0 bases, with 7 bases remaining between them. CDR3 size: 15 residues. The study, taken as a whole, reports: Rarefaction revealed incomplete sorted-subset sequencing despite large depth.

On this clone: Its cognate antigen is unknown.

Libraries were prepared by immunoSEQ multiplex PCR; TCRdb keeps only in-frame clonotypes and omits some of them. Counted here are some 500,000 clones, about 96% occurring once; the ten biggest clones make up approximately 0.06%. A split of CD4+ cells into CD45RA+ naive and CD45RA-negative memory subsets was performed. The TCR sequence derives from a woman aged 25 to 39 in good health. The material sequenced was naive CD4+ T cells sorted from blood. Subset indicated: CD45RA+ positively selected. The V and J genes are TRBV4-1 and TRBJ2-2; D gene ambiguous. CDR3 amino acids: CASSQSHSNTGELFF. In DNA form, the CDR3 reads TGCGCCAGCAGCCAAAGCCACTCGAACACCGGGGAGCTGTTTTTT.